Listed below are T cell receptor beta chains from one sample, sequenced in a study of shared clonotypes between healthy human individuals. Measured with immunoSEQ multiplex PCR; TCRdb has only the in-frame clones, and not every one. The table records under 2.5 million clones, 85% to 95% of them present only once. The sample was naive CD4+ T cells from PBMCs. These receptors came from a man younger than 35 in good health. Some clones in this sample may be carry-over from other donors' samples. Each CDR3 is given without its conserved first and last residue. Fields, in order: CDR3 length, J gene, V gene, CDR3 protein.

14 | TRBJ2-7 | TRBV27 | ASSYIPGAGTYEQY
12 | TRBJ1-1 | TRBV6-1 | ASSEGPLGAEAF
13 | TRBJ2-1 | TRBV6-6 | ASSSTGLGYNEQF
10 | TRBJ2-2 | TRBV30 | AWSWAFGELF
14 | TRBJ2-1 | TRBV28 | ASSLLSGGTYNEQF
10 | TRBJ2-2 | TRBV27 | ASRRNTGELF
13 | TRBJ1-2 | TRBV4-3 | ASSQVDRGPNSGT
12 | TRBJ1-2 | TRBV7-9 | ASSLLRGAGGYT
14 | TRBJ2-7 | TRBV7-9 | ASSPGRTSGNYEQY
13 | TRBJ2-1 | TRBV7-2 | ASSLAAGTSLAQF
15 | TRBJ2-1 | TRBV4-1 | ASSQASGTSSYNEQF
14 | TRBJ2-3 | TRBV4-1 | ASSQEWRLGTDTQY
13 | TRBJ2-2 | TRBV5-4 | ASSLPGRDTGELF
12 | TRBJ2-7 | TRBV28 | ASSLTRYGAEQY
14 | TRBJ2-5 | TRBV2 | ASSGTSGRAAETQY
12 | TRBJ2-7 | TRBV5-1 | ASRLGTASYEQY
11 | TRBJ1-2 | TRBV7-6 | ASSPRTGYGYT
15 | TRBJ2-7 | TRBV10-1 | ASAGSGTSGMYGEQY
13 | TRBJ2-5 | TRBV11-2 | ASSLEQGRGETQY
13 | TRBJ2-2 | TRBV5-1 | ASSFDRVNTGELF